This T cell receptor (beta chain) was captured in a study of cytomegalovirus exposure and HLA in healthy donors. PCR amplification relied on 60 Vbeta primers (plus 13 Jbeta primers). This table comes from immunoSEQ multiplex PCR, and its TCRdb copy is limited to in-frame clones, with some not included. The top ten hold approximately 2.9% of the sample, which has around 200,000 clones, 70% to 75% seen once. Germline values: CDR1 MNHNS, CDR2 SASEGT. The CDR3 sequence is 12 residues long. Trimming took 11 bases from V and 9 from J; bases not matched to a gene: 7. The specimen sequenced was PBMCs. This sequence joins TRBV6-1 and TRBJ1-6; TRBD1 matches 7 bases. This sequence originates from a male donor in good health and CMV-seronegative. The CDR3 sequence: CAGRDSFSPLHF. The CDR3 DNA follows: TGTGCCGGCCGGGACAGCTTTTCACCCCTCCACTTT.